This TCR beta chain was sequenced for a study of T cells after yellow fever vaccination. Study information: The fractions with low cell numbers were processed using SMART-Seq v4 Ultra Low Input.

Study results and caveats: A small proportion of clonotypes was detected in both the CD4 and CD8 compartments. Post-booster repertoires again held most primary-vaccination clones (roughly 96% CD4, approximately 90% CD8).

This clonotype occurred many times. What it recognizes is unknown. A 5'RACE template-switching step, the method used to make TCR cDNA, added a universal primer site and UMIs. TCRdb independently ran MiXCR on the 5' RACE reads; one entry per CDR3 protein. The sample lists over 130,000 distinct CDR3 sequences; approximately 7.7% were seen once. V was shortened by 0 bases and J by 4 bases, with 7 bases between the two germline ends. CDR1 and CDR2 (germline): SGHRS, YFSETQ. The CDR3 contains 14 residues. The sequence came from a man under 40 who received the YFV17D yellow fever vaccine. The V gene is TRBV5-1, the J gene TRBJ2-2, with no clear D. The sample here was CD4+ T cells sorted from PBMCs, taken 5 days after the yellow fever booster vaccination. CDR3 in DNA: TGCGCCAGCAGCTTGGAGGCGGTCACCGGGGAGCTGTTTTTT. Translating it yields CASSLEAVTGELFF.